These 32 T cell receptor beta chains originate from one sample sequenced in a study of cytomegalovirus exposure and HLA in healthy donors. The PCR made use of 60 Vbeta and 13 Jbeta primers. The protocol was immunoSEQ multiplex PCR, while the TCRdb copy is restricted to in-frame clones and leaves out a portion. The sample has fewer than 200,000 clones, roughly four fifths seen once. Specimen: PBMCs. The receptors were gathered from a man aged 45-60 years in good health and CMV-seronegative.

The chain uses TRBV15 and TRBJ2-1, with 10 bases that match TRBD2. V shed 1 base, J shed 0 bases, and the junction held 9 bases outside the gene matches. CDR1 and CDR2 (germline): LNHNV, YYDKDF (reference sequence). The CDR3 is made up of 19 amino acids. The CDR3 sequence is CATSRVAIAGGTSYNEQFF. Here the CDR3 DNA reads TGTGCCACCAGCAGAGTTGCGATAGCGGGGGGTACCTCCTACAATGAGCAGTTCTTC.

This rearrangement joins TRBV28 to TRBJ2-1; possibly TRBD1 for D (6 bases). Trimming shortened V by 6 bases and J by 12 bases, and 12 bases separated the two germline ends. This CDR3 has 11 residues. The V gene's germline CDR1 is MDHEN and CDR2 SYDVKM. The CDR3 region has the DNA TGTGCCAGCAGCTCGGGACAAATGCAGTTCTTC. Its translation is CASSSGQMQFF. Full variable domain (rest looked up from reference TRBV28 and TRBJ2-1): DVKVTQSSRYLVKRTGEKVFLECVQDMDHENMFWYRQDPGLGLRLIYFSYDVKMKEKGDIPEGYSVSREKKERFSLILESASTNQTSMYLCASSSGQMQFFGPGTRLTVL.

The chain carries TRBV9 and TRBJ2-1, with a tentative D call TRBD2 (5 bases). Trimming stripped 0 bases from V and 4 bases from J, with 17 bases between. Germline CDR1 is SGDLS and CDR2 is YYNGEE. The CDR3 length is 17 residues. CDR3: CASSVDPVRGEYNEQFF. The CDR3 nucleotides read TGTGCCAGCAGCGTAGACCCCGTACGTGGGGAGTACAATGAGCAGTTCTTC.

The chain combines TRBV6-5 with TRBJ2-4; TRBD2 matches at 8 bases. The CDR3 contains 16 residues. Germline loops: CDR1 MNHEY, CDR2 SVGAGI. V dropped 2 bases and J dropped 2; count of bases not matched to a gene: 5. CDR3 DNA: TGTGCCAGCAGTTACGTTAGCGGGGCCCCCAAAAACATTCAGTACTTC. Translating gives CASSYVSGAPKNIQYF.

The chain combines TRBV4-3 with TRBJ2-7; 7 bases line up with TRBD2. V trimming: 0 bases; J trimming: 3 bases; junction bases outside the gene matches: 5. The CDR3 contains 15 residues. The germline gives CDR1 LGHNA, CDR2 YSLEER. CDR3 amino acids: CASSQDKVAGYEQYF. CDR3 nucleotides: TGCGCCAGCAGCCAAGACAAGGTAGCGGGCTACGAGCAGTACTTC.

The rearrangement uses TRBV5-1 and TRBJ2-1, with 11 bases fitting TRBD2. The junction had 3 bases not matched to a gene; V was cut back by 0 bases and J by 7 bases. This CDR3 contains 15 residues. Germline V CDR1 and CDR2: SGHRS, YFSETQ. The CDR3 sequence is CASSLGLAGSNEQFF. In DNA form, the CDR3 reads TGCGCCAGCAGCTTGGGACTAGCGGGGTCAAATGAGCAGTTCTTC.

This clone was picked up one time. This chain uses TRBV19 with TRBJ2-5, with TRBD2 matching 13 bases. The V and J ends lost 5 bases and 5 bases, in that order; junction bases with no gene match: 8. Germline lookup yields CDR1 LNHDA and CDR2 SQIVND (reference sequence). This CDR3 has 16 residues. The CDR3 nucleotides are TGTGCCAGTAGTCTAGGACTAGCGGGAGACGCGGAGACCCAGTACTTC. This sequence encodes CASSLGLAGDAETQYF.

The rearrangement joins TRBV19 to TRBJ2-3; D is possibly TRBD2 (5 bases). V was pared by 7 bases and J by 3 bases, with 11 bases between. This CDR3 region has 13 residues. Germline assignment: CDR1 LNHDA and CDR2 SQIVND (reference sequence). The CDR3 sequence: CASTSPGTDTQYF. CDR3 DNA: TGTGCCAGTACCTCCCCGGGAACAGATACGCAGTATTTT.

The table lists this clone with a few counts. The DNA for the CDR3 is TGTGCCAGCAGCCAAGAGTGGCCGAACACTGAAGCTTTCTTT. This translates into CASSQEWPNTEAFF. The chain uses TRBV14 and TRBJ1-1; no definite D call. V was cut by 0 bases and J by 1 base, with 6 bases left in between. The germline V gene encodes CDR1 SGHDN and CDR2 FVKESK. CDR3 length: 14 amino acids.

The chain uses TRBV7-2 and TRBJ2-1; 9 positions match TRBD2. CDR1 and CDR2 from the germline V gene are SGHTA and FQGNSA. The CDR3 is 16 residues long. V dropped 6 bases and J dropped 3; count of bases not matched to a gene: 9. CDR3 protein: CASSKAGLAGYNEQFF. The CDR3 DNA is TGTGCCAGCAGTAAAGCGGGACTAGCTGGCTACAATGAGCAGTTCTTC.

The chain uses TRBV27 and TRBJ1-3, with TRBD1 identical over 7 bases. CDR1 and CDR2 from the germline V gene are MNHEY and SMNVEV (reference sequence). This CDR3 region has 15 residues. V lost 4 bases and J lost 2; bases outside the gene matches: 5. CDR3 in amino acids: CASSSTGPAGNTIYF. CDR3 coding DNA: TGTGCCAGCAGTTCGACAGGGCCGGCTGGAAACACCATATATTTT.

The rearrangement uses TRBV5-1 and TRBJ2-3; 11 bases match TRBD2. Germline loops: CDR1 SGHRS, CDR2 YFSETQ. CDR3 length: 14 residues. Trimming took 3 bases from V and 12 from J; bases not matched to a gene: 9. CDR3 DNA sequence: TGCGCCAGCAGCTCCAGCGCAACTAGCGGGGGTCAGTATTTT. It specifies CASSSSATSGGQYF.

The chain recombines TRBV28 with TRBJ1-4, with a weak D call TRBD1 (6 bases). Trimming cost V 10 bases and J 0 bases, with 15 bases left between them. Germline CDR1 is MDHEN and CDR2 is SYDVKM. CDR3 length: 15 amino acids. The CDR3 DNA reads TGTGCCACCCGACAGGAGTTTGCAACTAATGAAAAACTGTTTTTT. Translation gives CATRQEFATNEKLFF.

J is TRBJ2-3 and V is TRBV11-1, with TRBD2 matching 12 bases. Looked up from germline, CDR1 is SGHAT and CDR2 is FQDESV (reference sequence). This CDR3 spans 18 amino acids. After removal of 5 bases from V and 7 bases from J, the junction contained 16 bases not matched to a gene. DNA of the CDR3: TGTGCCAGCAGCCCCAAACTGGGGACTAGCGGGTTGGGAAATACGCAGTATTTT. Translating it yields CASSPKLGTSGLGNTQYF.

This clone was found once. The rearrangement links TRBV5-1 to TRBJ2-3; the match to TRBD2 covers 7 bases. Germline lookup yields CDR1 SGHRS and CDR2 YFSETQ. The CDR3 has 15 amino acids. With 0 bases clipped from V and 1 base from J, the junction kept 2 bases outside the gene matches. Here the CDR3 DNA reads TGCGCCAGCAGCTTGGCCGCGGGGGGCACAGATACGCAGTATTTT. Translated: CASSLAAGGTDTQYF. The variable domain in full, with the rest retrieved from reference TRBV5-1 and TRBJ2-3, is KAGVTQTPRYLIKTRGQQVTLSCSPISGHRSVSWYQQTPGQGLQFLFEYFSETQRNKGNFPGRFSGRQFSNSRSEMNVSTLELGDSALYLCASSLAAGGTDTQYFGPGTRLTVL.

The chain links TRBV7-2 to TRBJ2-5, with 8 nucleotides matching TRBD2. Germline assignment: CDR1 SGHTA and CDR2 FQGNSA. V was clipped by 4 bases and J by 5 bases; unmatched bases: 12. The CDR3 sequence is 16 residues long. The DNA for the CDR3 is TGTGCCAGCAGCTCAAACACGGGAGGGATAGGGGAGACCCAGTACTTC. Its protein is CASSSNTGGIGETQYF.

V gene TRBV2 combines with J gene TRBJ2-1; TRBD2 matches 8 bases. The CDR3 totals 16 residues. With V trimmed by 4 bases and J by 1 base, 6 bases remained unmatched. Germline V CDR1 and CDR2: SNHLY, FYNNEI. The CDR3 DNA sequence: TGTGCCAGCAGTGGGGCGGGGGGCCGTTCCTACAATGAGCAGTTCTTC. Translated, it gives CASSGAGGRSYNEQFF.

This CDR3 is CAADQGGPSLPYQPQHF. The DNA for the CDR3 is TGTGCCGCGGATCAGGGGGGTCCTTCCCTTCCGTATCAGCCCCAGCATTTT. The chain couples TRBV10-3 to TRBJ1-5, with 7 nucleotides matching TRBD1. V shed 11 bases, J shed 5 bases, and the junction held 21 bases outside the gene matches. This CDR3 has 17 residues. CDR1 is ENHRY, CDR2 SYGVKD, per germline.

This clone was seen more than once but under ten times. This rearrangement joins TRBV11-2 to TRBJ2-7; TRBD2 is a possible D gene (6 bases). V lost 1 base and J 3 bases, leaving 13 bases between the germline ends. The CDR3 loop spans 15 amino acids. The V gene's germline CDR1 is SGHAT and CDR2 FQNNGV. The CDR3 loop reads CASSLAVGGIYEQYF. CDR3 nucleotides: TGTGCCAGCAGCTTAGCTGTGGGCGGGATCTACGAGCAGTACTTC.

The chain links TRBV14 to TRBJ1-6; D is uncertain. Per germline, CDR1 SGHDN and CDR2 FVKESK. The CDR3 is 14 residues long. Trimming cost V 5 bases and J 14 bases, with 19 bases left between them. The chain's CDR3 is CASSLSRPNGALHF. CDR3 nucleotides: TGTGCCAGCAGCTTATCCCGGCCAAACGGGGCCCTCCACTTT.

This chain connects TRBV4-2 to TRBJ1-2; TRBD1 matches at 9 bases. This CDR3 is 14 amino acids long. The V gene's germline CDR1 is LGHNA and CDR2 YNFKEQ. V lost 1 base, J lost 8 bases, and 5 bases stayed unmatched. The CDR3 protein is CASSQGDRAGGYTF. CDR3 nucleotides: TGTGCCAGCAGCCAAGGGGACAGGGCTGGCGGCTACACCTTC.

This clone showed up just once. The chain links TRBV21-1 to TRBJ2-7; the D call of TRBD2 is as the table states it, not checked on the DNA. TRBV21-1 corresponds to a pseudogene. CDR3 size: 14 residues. The CDR3: CASSSPSASYEQYF. CDR3 nucleotide sequence: TGTGCCAGCAGCAGTCCTAGCGCGTCCTACGAGCAGTACTTC.

V is TRBV12-5 and J is TRBJ2-7; 10 positions agree with TRBD1. Germline CDR1 is LGHNT and CDR2 is FRNRAP. V trimming: 6 bases; J trimming: 3 bases; junction bases outside the gene matches: 5. CDR3 length: 14 residues. CDR3 amino acids: CASGGTGAVYEQYF. The DNA of the CDR3 is TGTGCTAGTGGCGGGACAGGGGCGGTCTACGAGCAGTACTTC.

J is TRBJ1-5 and V is TRBV7-2; TRBD1 matches 7 bases. Trimming removed 5 bases from V and 8 bases from J; junction bases left unmatched: 6. In germline, CDR1 is SGHTA, CDR2 FQGNSA. This CDR3 spans 13 amino acids. Here the CDR3 DNA reads TGTGCCAGCAGCCTGGGACAGAGCGAGCCCCAGCATTTT. Translating gives CASSLGQSEPQHF.

The chain links TRBV5-1 to TRBJ1-2; 8 bases fit TRBD1. The germline gives CDR1 SGHRS, CDR2 YFSETQ. This CDR3 is 18 amino acids long. Trimming cost V 3 bases and J 1 base; bases outside gene matches: 14. CDR3 DNA sequence: TGCGCCAGCAGCTCCAGTCCCGGGACAGGATATCTTAACTATGGCTACACCTTC. Its translation is CASSSSPGTGYLNYGYTF.

V and J are TRBV5-1 and TRBJ2-1; 7 bases map to TRBD2. This CDR3 region has 15 residues. The germline gives CDR1 SGHRS, CDR2 YFSETQ. The J segment lost 8 bases and the V segment lost 0 bases, leaving 8 bases of the junction unmatched. The CDR3 region has the DNA TGCGCCAGCAGCTTGGGGGTGACTAGCTGGGATGAGCAGTTCTTC. Amino acids: CASSLGVTSWDEQFF.

As concerns this clone: An end of the junction differs from the germline gene, which may be a read error. Other DNA sequences in this specimen translate into the identical CDR3. The chain recombines TRBV2 with TRBJ1-2; weak D call: TRBD1 (6 bases). The CDR3 is 12 amino acids. CDR1 is SNHLY and CDR2 is FYNNEI in the germline V gene. In DNA, the CDR3 is TGCGCCAGCAGAATTACAGGGACCGGCTACACCTTC. Translating gives CASRITGTGYTF. The variable domain in full, with the rest retrieved from reference TRBV2 and TRBJ1-2, is EPEVTQTPSHQVTQMGQEVILRCVPISNHLYFYWYRQILGQKVEFLVSFYNNEISEKSEIFDDQFSVERPDGSNFTLKIRSTKLEDSAMYFCASRITGTGYTFGSGTRLTVV.

This chain uses TRBV7-3 with TRBJ1-2; 10 positions agree with TRBD1. The V and J ends lost 5 bases and 7 bases, in that order; junction bases with no gene match: 19. Germline assignment: CDR1 SGHTA and CDR2 FQGTGA. The CDR3 is made up of 18 amino acids. The CDR3 DNA reads as TGTGCCAGCAGCCCTGCGCGGTCACGACAGGGGGCGAAGGGTGGCTACACCTTC. Protein: CASSPARSRQGAKGGYTF.

V is TRBV7-3 and J is TRBJ2-1; 7 positions agree with TRBD2. The CDR3 has 16 residues. V lost 1 base, J lost 7 bases, and 10 bases stayed unmatched. Germline V gene data show CDR1 as SGHTA and CDR2 as FQGTGA. The CDR3 DNA is TGTGCCAGCAGCTTAAGTACTAGCGCCCCGGGGAATGAGCAGTTCTTC. As protein: CASSLSTSAPGNEQFF.

In its sample, this clone was seen a few times. The rearrangement uses TRBV18 and TRBJ2-1; TRBD1 aligns across 10 bases. The CDR3 contains 15 residues. Per germline, CDR1 KGHSH and CDR2 LQKENI. Trimming cost V 4 bases and J 1 base; bases outside gene matches: 1. DNA of the CDR3: TGTGCCAGCTCACGGGACAGGGGATCCTACAATGAGCAGTTCTTC. This encodes CASSRDRGSYNEQFF. Based on the CDR3 plus reference TRBV18 and TRBJ2-1, the full variable domain is NAGVMQNPRHLVRRRGQEARLRCSPMKGHSHVYWYRQLPEEGLKFMVYLQKENIIDESGMPKERFSAEFPKEGPSILRIQQVVRGDSAAYFCASSRDRGSYNEQFFGPGTRLTVL.

V usage is TRBV30 and J usage is TRBJ1-5, with D uncertain. The germline V gene encodes CDR1 GTSNPN and CDR2 SVGIG (reference sequence). The V and J ends lost 0 bases and 5 bases respectively, with 11 bases between them. This CDR3 comprises 14 residues. CDR3: CAWSVQMRDQPQHF. Here the CDR3 DNA reads TGTGCCTGGAGTGTACAAATGAGGGATCAGCCCCAGCATTTT.

CDR3 in DNA: TGCGCCAGCAGCTCCCAGGGGAAAACTAATGAAAAACTGTTTTTT. Translated: CASSSQGKTNEKLFF. The chain employs TRBV5-1 and TRBJ1-4, with a possible D match to TRBD1 (6 bases). The CDR3 length is 15 residues. Germline lookup yields CDR1 SGHRS and CDR2 YFSETQ. V was trimmed by 3 bases and J by 1 base, leaving 10 bases between them.